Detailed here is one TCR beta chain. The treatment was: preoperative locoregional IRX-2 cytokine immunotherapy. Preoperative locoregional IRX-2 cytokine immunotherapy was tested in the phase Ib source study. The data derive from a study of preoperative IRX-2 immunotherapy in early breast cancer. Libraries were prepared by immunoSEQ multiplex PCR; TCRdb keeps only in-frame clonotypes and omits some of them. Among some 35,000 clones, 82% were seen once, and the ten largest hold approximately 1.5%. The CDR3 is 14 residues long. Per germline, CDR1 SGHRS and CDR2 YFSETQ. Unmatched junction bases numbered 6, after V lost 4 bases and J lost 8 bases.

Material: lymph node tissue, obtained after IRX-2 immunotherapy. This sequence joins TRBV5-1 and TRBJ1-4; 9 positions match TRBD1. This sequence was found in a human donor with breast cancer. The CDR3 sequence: CASSPGDRAEKLFF. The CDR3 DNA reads TGCGCCAGCAGCCCTGGGGACAGGGCCGAAAAACTGTTTTTT.